The 26 T cell receptor beta chains reported below all come from one sample, sequenced in a study of shared clonotypes between healthy human individuals. Assay: immunoSEQ multiplex PCR; the TCRdb copy retains only in-frame clones and omits some. The data show some 2,000,000 clones, roughly 95% seen once. Sequencing input: naive CD4+ T cells sorted from blood. Stated subset: CD45RA+ positively selected. Every receptor here comes from a young man in good health.

The chain joins TRBV9 to TRBJ2-7; no definite D call. Deletions cut 0 bases from V and 0 bases from J, with 13 bases between. The CDR3 length is 16 residues. CDR1 is SGDLS, CDR2 YYNGEE, per germline. The DNA of the CDR3 is TGTGCCAGCAGCGTAGGAGGTGCGCCCAGCTCCTACGAGCAGTACTTC. It codes for CASSVGGAPSSYEQYF.

This chain uses TRBV6-5 with TRBJ1-2, with a weak D call TRBD1 (5 bases). This CDR3 region has 13 residues. V lost 6 bases, J lost 4 bases, and 12 bases lay in between. Germline lookup yields CDR1 MNHEY and CDR2 SVGAGI. The CDR3 sequence: CASRRGAGYGYTF. CDR3 DNA sequence: TGTGCCAGCAGAAGAGGGGCAGGCTATGGCTACACCTTC.

This clone was recorded once. This chain joins TRBV10-1 and TRBJ2-1, with 10 positions matching TRBD2. This CDR3 is 16 amino acids long. With V trimmed by 9 bases and J by 10 bases, 18 bases remained unmatched. Germline values: CDR1 WNHNN, CDR2 SYGVQD (reference sequence). The CDR3 is CARPEASTSGRLEQFF. The CDR3 coding sequence is TGCGCCAGGCCTGAGGCCTCGACTAGCGGGCGGTTGGAGCAGTTCTTC.

The J gene is TRBJ1-1, the V gene TRBV30, with a weak D call TRBD1 (6 bases). This CDR3 region has 13 residues. Germline lookup yields CDR1 GTSNPN and CDR2 SVGIG (reference sequence). V was trimmed by 1 base and J by 10 bases, leaving 16 bases between them. CDR3 sequence: CAWSARGRQGAFF. As DNA, the CDR3 is TGTGCCTGGAGTGCCAGGGGCCGGCAGGGAGCTTTCTTT.

This clone appeared a single time. The rearrangement joins TRBV11-1 to TRBJ2-4; 7 bases align to TRBD2. With V trimmed by 3 bases and J by 8 bases, 7 bases remained unmatched. Germline lookup yields CDR1 SGHAT and CDR2 FQDESV (reference sequence). The CDR3 runs 14 residues. The CDR3 is CASSFSGPEDIQYF. CDR3 DNA sequence: TGTGCCAGCAGCTTTAGCGGGCCGGAGGACATTCAGTACTTC.

The chain joins TRBV18 to TRBJ2-7; maybe TRBD2 (5 bases). The CDR3 extends over 13 amino acids. Germline V gene sequence: CDR1 KGHSH, CDR2 LQKENI. V lost 3 bases, J lost 4 bases, and 10 bases lay in between. DNA for the CDR3: TGTGCCAGCTCACCGGGAGCCCAGTACGAGCAGTACTTC. It is translated as CASSPGAQYEQYF.

With regard to this clone: The sample contains more than one DNA sequence encoding this CDR3. The V gene is TRBV18, the J gene TRBJ2-7; D is uncertain. Deletions cut 3 bases from V and 3 bases from J, with 9 bases between. This CDR3 spans 13 amino acids. Germline CDR1 reads KGHSH; CDR2 reads LQKENI. The DNA of the CDR3 is TGTGCCAGCTCACCGGGGTCGGGCTACGAGCAGTACTTC. Its protein is CASSPGSGYEQYF. The complete variable domain, with remaining parts taken from reference TRBV18 and TRBJ2-7, reads NAGVMQNPRHLVRRRGQEARLRCSPMKGHSHVYWYRQLPEEGLKFMVYLQKENIIDESGMPKERFSAEFPKEGPSILRIQQVVRGDSAAYFCASSPGSGYEQYFGPGTRLTVT.

In regard to this clone: Other DNA sequences in the sample encode the same CDR3. V gene TRBV5-1 combines with J gene TRBJ2-3; no firm D call. Trimming stripped 4 bases from V and 2 bases from J, with 11 bases between. Looked up from germline, CDR1 is SGHRS and CDR2 is YFSETQ. CDR3 length: 14 residues. The CDR3 DNA reads as TGCGCCAGCAGCCTCGCGGAACTCACAGATACGCAGTATTTT. Its protein is CASSLAELTDTQYF.

This chain joins TRBV4-3 and TRBJ1-5; D not certain. The CDR3 is made up of 15 amino acids. Deletions cut 0 bases from V and 4 bases from J, with 10 bases between. Germline V lookup: CDR1 LGHNA, CDR2 YSLEER. The CDR3 reads CASSQDGGRNQPQHF. The CDR3, as DNA: TGCGCCAGCAGCCAAGACGGAGGGAGGAATCAGCCCCAGCATTTT.

The chain joins TRBV21-1 to TRBJ2-3; TRBD2 is the table's D call, not checked against the DNA. TRBV21-1 is an annotated pseudogene. The CDR3 spans 17 residues. CDR3 sequence (DNA): TGTGCCAGCAGCAAATGGGGGCTAGCGGGGGGCGCAGATACGCAGTATTTT. Its translation: CASSKWGLAGGADTQYF.

The chain employs TRBV4-1 and TRBJ2-5, with TRBD2 identical over 9 bases. Germline CDR1 reads MGHRA; CDR2 reads YSYEKL. V lost 0 bases, J lost 1 base, and 6 bases stayed unmatched. This CDR3 spans 17 amino acids. The CDR3 reads CASSQDPGGGAQETQYF. In DNA form, the CDR3 reads TGCGCCAGCAGCCAAGATCCGGGCGGGGGGGCCCAAGAGACCCAGTACTTC.

J is TRBJ2-2 and V is TRBV7-9; TRBD2 agrees at 13 bases. The germline V gene encodes CDR1 SEHNR and CDR2 FQNEAQ (reference sequence). The junction had 7 bases not matched to a gene; V was cut back by 3 bases and J by 3 bases. The CDR3 length is 18 residues. The CDR3 loop reads CASSFGLAGAGYTGELFF. The DNA of the CDR3 is TGTGCCAGCAGCTTCGGACTAGCGGGAGCGGGCTACACCGGGGAGCTGTTTTTT.

The V gene is TRBV5-1, the J gene TRBJ2-7, with TRBD1 identical over 10 bases. V was pared by 5 bases and J by 3 bases, with 5 bases of the junction left unmatched. Germline CDR1 and CDR2: SGHRS and YFSETQ. The CDR3 is made up of 14 amino acids. The CDR3 sequence: CASRPTGGVYEQYF. The CDR3 coding sequence is TGCGCCAGCAGGCCGACAGGGGGCGTCTACGAGCAGTACTTC.

The V and J genes are TRBV30 and TRBJ2-1; D is perhaps TRBD1 (6 bases). CDR3 length: 11 residues. Germline V gene sequence: CDR1 GTSNPN, CDR2 SVGIG (reference sequence). CDR3 protein: CAQNRVREQFF. The DNA of the CDR3 is TGTGCACAGAACAGGGTTAGGGAGCAGTTCTTC.

In the case of this clone: This same CDR3 is encoded by further DNA sequences in the sample. The chain joins TRBV5-1 to TRBJ1-2; D gene uncertain. This CDR3 has 13 residues. Germline V gives CDR1 SGHRS, CDR2 YFSETQ. Trimming left V 0 bases short and J 3 bases short, with 6 bases between. DNA of the CDR3: TGCGCCAGCAGCTTGGGGACGGACTATGGCTACACCTTC. The encoded protein is CASSLGTDYGYTF.

The chain uses TRBV10-3 and TRBJ2-2; possibly TRBD1 for D (6 bases). Trimming cost V 3 bases and J 3 bases, with 11 bases left between them. CDR1 is ENHRY, CDR2 SYGVKD, per germline. This CDR3 region has 15 residues. As DNA, the CDR3 is TGTGCCATCAGTGAAGGCAGGGGCTACACCGGGGAGCTGTTTTTT. It is translated as CAISEGRGYTGELFF.

V is TRBV7-9 and J is TRBJ2-7, with a possible D match to TRBD2 (6 bases). This CDR3 has 14 amino acids. In germline, CDR1 is SEHNR, CDR2 FQNEAQ (reference sequence). V was clipped by 0 bases and J by 3 bases, with 9 bases between them. CDR3 loop: CASSLAGRLYEQYF. In DNA, the CDR3 is TGTGCCAGCAGCTTAGCGGGGAGGCTCTACGAGCAGTACTTC.

A note on this clone: The identical CDR3 is also encoded by other nucleotide sequences in the sample. V is TRBV11-2 and J is TRBJ1-5; TRBD1 aligns across 8 bases. Losses at the gene ends were 5 bases for V and 3 bases for J; bases not matched to a gene: 3. Germline V gene lookup returns CDR1 SGHAT and CDR2 FQNNGV. This CDR3 is built from 14 residues. CDR3 in DNA: TGTGCCAGCAGCCTGGACAGGGTCAATCAGCCCCAGCATTTT. Residues: CASSLDRVNQPQHF.

In its sample, this clone was seen a few times. The chain joins TRBV29-1 to TRBJ1-1, with D unresolved. The V end was cut by 4 bases, the J end by 3 bases, with 9 bases between. This CDR3 has 12 amino acids. Looked up from germline, CDR1 is SQVTM and CDR2 is ANQGSEA. The CDR3 DNA follows: TGCAGCGTTGTCACAGACTACACTGAAGCTTTCTTT. It yields the protein CSVVTDYTEAFF.

In the case of this clone: Different DNA sequences within this sample yield the same CDR3. The genes are TRBV7-3 and TRBJ2-3; 9 bases are shared with TRBD1. The ends lost 4 bases at V and 3 bases at J; junction bases unmatched: 2. From germline, CDR1 is SGHTA and CDR2 FQGTGA. The CDR3 contains 14 residues. The CDR3 coding sequence is TGTGCCAGCAGCTCTGGACAGGGGACAGATACGCAGTATTTT. It translates to CASSSGQGTDTQYF.

The V gene is TRBV10-1, the J gene TRBJ1-1; D unclear. Trimming cost V 1 base and J 4 bases, with 7 bases left between them. Germline loops: CDR1 WNHNN, CDR2 SYGVQD (reference sequence). The CDR3 is made up of 13 amino acids. The chain's CDR3 is CASSEYIGTEAFF. DNA for the CDR3: TGCGCCAGCAGTGAGTATATAGGCACTGAAGCTTTCTTT.

This chain uses TRBV7-2 with TRBJ2-1, with 8 nucleotides matching TRBD2. Germline CDR1 reads SGHTA; CDR2 reads FQGNSA. This CDR3 region has 16 residues. Unmatched junction bases numbered 18, after V lost 5 bases and J lost 12 bases. CDR3 bases: TGTGCCAGCAGCCGAACTGGGAGCGGGGGAAACTTGGGGCAGTTCTTC. Its translation is CASSRTGSGGNLGQFF.

The chain employs TRBV5-4 and TRBJ1-1, with unresolved D. V was shortened by 2 bases and J by 4 bases, with 12 bases between the two germline ends. The CDR3 loop spans 14 amino acids. Germline lookup yields CDR1 SGHNT and CDR2 YYREEE (reference sequence). The CDR3 bases are TGTGCCAGCAGCTTTGGGCAGGCCGGCACTGAAGCTTTCTTT. Translation: CASSFGQAGTEAFF.

The chain recombines TRBV2 with TRBJ2-1, with unresolved D. CDR3 length: 15 residues. Germline V gene lookup returns CDR1 SNHLY and CDR2 FYNNEI. The ends were cut back, 9 bases at V and 4 bases at J, with 19 bases in the middle. The chain's CDR3 is CASPPEGNLYNEQFF. In DNA, the CDR3 is TGTGCCAGTCCTCCGGAAGGAAACTTATACAATGAGCAGTTCTTC.

This clone was seen just once. The chain carries TRBV6-6 and TRBJ2-1; possible D gene TRBD2, 6 bases. Between the trimmed V and J ends, which lost 6 bases and 8 bases, there was a span of 17 bases. Germline-derived CDR1 and CDR2 are MNHNY and SVGAGI (reference sequence). This CDR3 has 14 amino acids. CDR3 loop: CASSLGGIKDEQFF. Written as DNA, the CDR3 is TGTGCCAGCAGCCTCGGCGGGATTAAGGATGAGCAGTTCTTC.

This rearrangement joins TRBV6-5 to TRBJ2-7; 12 bases are a match to TRBD2. With V trimmed by 6 bases and J by 2 bases, 5 bases remained unmatched. Germline CDR1 and CDR2: MNHEY and SVGAGI. CDR3 length: 15 residues. The CDR3 protein is CASRLRTSGAYEQYF. The CDR3 nucleotides are TGTGCCAGCAGACTTCGGACTAGCGGGGCCTACGAGCAGTACTTC.